A single sample is the source of the 19 T cell receptor beta chains below, sequenced in a study of shared clonotypes between healthy human individuals. Assay used: immunoSEQ multiplex PCR; TCRdb lists only in-frame clones, some missing. The repertoire holds some 980,000 clones, with approximately 76% as singletons. The material sequenced was memory CD4+ T cells sorted from blood. The sample's subset: CD45RA-negative fraction. These receptors came from a man younger than 35 in good health.

V is TRBV6-6 and J is TRBJ1-3; the D gene is possibly TRBD1 (5 bases). Per germline, CDR1 MNHNY and CDR2 SVGAGI (reference sequence). The germline V and J ends were trimmed by 2 bases and 0 bases, with 11 bases remaining between them. This CDR3 region has 16 residues. The CDR3 nucleotides read TGTGCCAGCAGTTACCCCGCAGGGAACTCTGGAAACACCATATATTTT. Its translation is CASSYPAGNSGNTIYF.

The rearrangement uses TRBV19 and TRBJ1-1, with TRBD1 as a possible D gene (6 bases). The CDR3 runs 16 residues. Trimming stripped 9 bases from V and 2 bases from J, with 22 bases between. From germline, CDR1 is LNHDA and CDR2 SQIVND (reference sequence). DNA of the CDR3: TGTGCCAGACCCTCCGAACCACAGGGAATCAACACTGAAGCTTTCTTT. The encoded protein is CARPSEPQGINTEAFF.

The chain joins TRBV4-3 to TRBJ2-2; D is perhaps TRBD2 (6 bases). The CDR3 is 17 amino acids. Trimming stripped 2 bases from V and 1 base from J, with 14 bases between. Looked up from germline, CDR1 is LGHNA and CDR2 is YSLEER. In DNA, the CDR3 is TGCGCCAGCAGCCAAAATGCCGGGACTGGGAACACCGGGGAGCTGTTTTTT. Translation gives CASSQNAGTGNTGELFF.

The CDR3 spells CASIRSAGRLETQYF. CDR3 sequence (DNA): TGTGCCAGCATTCGGTCAGCGGGGCGTCTGGAGACCCAGTACTTC. The V call is TRBV28, the J call TRBJ2-5; 7 bases align to TRBD2. CDR1 MDHEN and CDR2 SYDVKM come from the germline V gene. Germline trimming cut 7 bases from V and 5 bases from J; bases unmatched to any gene: 13. The CDR3 length is 15 residues.

J is TRBJ2-5 and V is TRBV7-8, with D perhaps TRBD1 or TRBD2 (6 bases each). The germline V gene encodes CDR1 SGHVS and CDR2 FQNEAQ. The CDR3 is 15 residues long. V lost 1 base to trimming and J lost 5 bases, with 14 bases between them. The CDR3 sequence is CASSLVPGAVETQYF. The DNA of the CDR3 is TGTGCCAGCAGCTTAGTCCCGGGGGCGGTGGAGACCCAGTACTTC.

This clone occurred a few times. This rearrangement joins TRBV10-3 to TRBJ1-5; D not certain. The CDR3 extends over 12 amino acids. Germline V CDR1 and CDR2: ENHRY, SYGVKD. Trimming took off 4 bases at V and 9 bases at J, with 10 bases between the two ends. The CDR3 here is CAISGDVGPQHF. CDR3 coding DNA: TGTGCCATCAGTGGTGATGTTGGGCCCCAGCATTTT.

V usage is TRBV2 and J usage is TRBJ2-5, with D possibly matching TRBD2 (6 bases). From germline, CDR1 is SNHLY and CDR2 FYNNEI. This CDR3 spans 14 amino acids. V shed 0 bases and J shed 7 bases, with 12 bases lying between them. This CDR3 is CASSEARGWGTQYF. The CDR3 DNA is TGTGCCAGCAGTGAAGCGCGGGGTTGGGGGACCCAGTACTTC. Full variable domain (remainder filled in from reference TRBV2 and TRBJ2-5): EPEVTQTPSHQVTQMGQEVILRCVPISNHLYFYWYRQILGQKVEFLVSFYNNEISEKSEIFDDQFSVERPDGSNFTLKIRSTKLEDSAMYFCASSEARGWGTQYFGPGTRLLVL.

CDR3 nucleotide sequence: TGTGCCAGCGGGCAGCGTATGGACTACGAGCAGTACTTC. Translated: CASGQRMDYEQYF. The rearrangement links TRBV6-1 to TRBJ2-7, with D uncertain. The V gene's germline CDR1 is MNHNS and CDR2 SASEGT. CDR3 length: 13 amino acids. Trimming shortened V by 8 bases and J by 3 bases, and 14 bases separated the two germline ends.

This clone was found a few times. The chain combines TRBV30 with TRBJ1-1; the D gene is possibly TRBD1 (6 bases). Germline V gene sequence: CDR1 GTSNPN, CDR2 SVGIG (reference sequence). This CDR3 region has 14 residues. V was cut by 4 bases and J by 2 bases, with 14 bases left in between. The CDR3 region is CAWIPEGVNTEAFF. CDR3 coding DNA: TGTGCCTGGATCCCCGAGGGGGTTAACACTGAAGCTTTCTTT.

The chain recombines TRBV2 with TRBJ1-5; TRBD1 agrees at 8 bases. J was trimmed by 3 bases and V by 6 bases; bases with no gene match: 4. The CDR3 sequence is 14 residues long. Germline V gene lookup returns CDR1 SNHLY and CDR2 FYNNEI. CDR3 in DNA: TGTGCCAGCAGGGCGGGACAGGACAATCAGCCCCAGCATTTT. Encoded protein: CASRAGQDNQPQHF.

The chain is built from TRBV2 and TRBJ1-1, with TRBD1 identical over 8 bases. This CDR3 is built from 14 residues. Germline CDR1 and CDR2: SNHLY and FYNNEI. The V gene end was trimmed by 3 bases and the J gene end by 6 bases; junction bases not matched to a gene: 6. The CDR3 sequence is CASSERQGKPEAFF. The CDR3 DNA reads as TGTGCCAGCAGTGAGAGACAGGGGAAACCTGAAGCTTTCTTT.

The rearrangement links TRBV30 to TRBJ1-2; no firm D call. Looked up from germline, CDR1 is GTSNPN and CDR2 is SVGIG (reference sequence). Between the trimmed V and J ends, which lost 0 bases and 4 bases, there was a span of 15 bases. The CDR3 length is 15 residues. CDR3 protein: CAWSVRGRGSYGYTF. The CDR3 nucleotides are TGTGCCTGGAGTGTACGCGGACGAGGTAGCTATGGCTACACCTTC.

This clone turned up a few times. The J gene is TRBJ2-7, the V gene TRBV5-1; D is possibly TRBD2 (6 bases). CDR3 size: 15 residues. Germline-derived CDR1 and CDR2 are SGHRS and YFSETQ. Trimming left V 0 bases short and J 2 bases short, with 12 bases between. The CDR3 DNA follows: TGCGCCAGCAGCTTGGCTGGCAGGACTACCTACGAGCAGTACTTC. It codes for CASSLAGRTTYEQYF.

The chain links TRBV7-8 to TRBJ1-4; TRBD1 might be the D (5 bases). Germline values: CDR1 SGHVS, CDR2 FQNEAQ. Trimming took 1 base from V and 0 from J, leaving 15 bases between them. The CDR3 spans 18 residues. CDR3 sequence reads: CASSLGGGAIATNEKLFF. The CDR3 region has the DNA TGTGCCAGCAGCTTAGGGGGAGGGGCGATAGCAACTAATGAAAAACTGTTTTTT.

This clone was found once. At one of its ends the junction is not consistent with the germline gene, which may arise from a read error. The genes are TRBV7-7 and TRBJ2-3, with D possibly matching TRBD2 (6 bases). CDR3 size: 14 residues. CDR1 and CDR2 from the germline V gene are SSHAT and FNYEAQ (reference sequence). CDR3 region: CASSPSGLPDTQYF. CDR3 bases: TGTGCTAGCAGCCCCTCCGGACTACCAGATACGCAGTATTTT.

V gene TRBV7-9 combines with J gene TRBJ2-3; D is perhaps TRBD1 or TRBD2 (5 bases each). Germline loops: CDR1 SEHNR, CDR2 FQNEAQ (reference sequence). The CDR3 has 14 residues. The germline V and J ends were trimmed by 5 bases and 4 bases, with 13 bases remaining between them. The CDR3 spells CASSPEGLADTQYF. CDR3 DNA sequence: TGTGCCAGCAGCCCCGAGGGGTTGGCAGATACGCAGTATTTT.

The chain has TRBV2 and TRBJ2-3; 8 bases map to TRBD1. The CDR3 covers 13 residues. V shed 7 bases and J 5 bases; nucleotides not matched to a gene: 5. The germline gives CDR1 SNHLY, CDR2 FYNNEI. The CDR3 region has the DNA TGTGCCAGCATGAGACAGGGGATAGATACGCAGTATTTT. The encoded protein is CASMRQGIDTQYF.

The rearrangement links TRBV6-1 to TRBJ1-5; 8 bases agree with TRBD1. Losses at the gene ends were 6 bases for V and 1 base for J; bases not matched to a gene: 2. Germline V gene sequence: CDR1 MNHNS, CDR2 SASEGT. The CDR3 totals 14 residues. This CDR3 reads CASRRQGSNQPQHF. DNA for the CDR3: TGTGCCAGCAGAAGACAGGGGAGCAATCAGCCCCAGCATTTT.

This chain links TRBV2 with TRBJ2-5; D is ambiguous. Germline-derived CDR1 and CDR2 are SNHLY and FYNNEI. CDR3 length equals 11 residues. Deletions cut 3 bases from V and 11 bases from J, with 10 bases between. DNA of the CDR3: TGTGCCAGCAGTGATGACCGGAAACAGTACTTC. The encoded protein is CASSDDRKQYF.